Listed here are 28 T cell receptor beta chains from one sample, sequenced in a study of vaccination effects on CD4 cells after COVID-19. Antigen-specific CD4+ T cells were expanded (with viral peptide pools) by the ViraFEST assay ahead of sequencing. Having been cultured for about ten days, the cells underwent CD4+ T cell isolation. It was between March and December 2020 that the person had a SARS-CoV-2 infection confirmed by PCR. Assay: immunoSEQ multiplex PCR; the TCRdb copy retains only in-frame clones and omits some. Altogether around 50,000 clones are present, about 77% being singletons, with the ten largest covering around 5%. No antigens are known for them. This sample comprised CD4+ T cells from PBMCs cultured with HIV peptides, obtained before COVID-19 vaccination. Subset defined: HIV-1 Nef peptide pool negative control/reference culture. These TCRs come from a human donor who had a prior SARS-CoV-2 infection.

The CDR3 bases are TGTGCCAGCAGCTTGGGTGTCAGGGACCAAGAGACCCAGTACTTC. It is translated as CASSLGVRDQETQYF. J is TRBJ2-5 and V is TRBV5-8, with TRBD1 as a possible D gene (5 bases). V was cut by 0 bases and J by 0 bases, with 9 bases left in between. The CDR3 has 15 residues. Germline V gene lookup returns CDR1 SGHTS and CDR2 YDEGEE.

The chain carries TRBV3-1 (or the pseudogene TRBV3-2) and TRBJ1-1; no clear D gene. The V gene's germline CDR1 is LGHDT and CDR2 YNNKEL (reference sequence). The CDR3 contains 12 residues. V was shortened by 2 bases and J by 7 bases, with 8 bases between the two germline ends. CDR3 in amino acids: CASSQLGGEAFF. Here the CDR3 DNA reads TGTGCCAGCAGCCAACTCGGAGGTGAAGCTTTCTTT.

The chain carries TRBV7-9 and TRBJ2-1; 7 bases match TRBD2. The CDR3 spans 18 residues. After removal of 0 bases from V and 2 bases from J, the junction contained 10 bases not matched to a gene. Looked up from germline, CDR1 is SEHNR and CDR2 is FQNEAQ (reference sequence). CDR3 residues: CASSLARGSSGPYNEQFF. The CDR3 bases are TGTGCCAGCAGCTTAGCGCGCGGTTCTAGCGGCCCCTACAATGAGCAGTTCTTC.

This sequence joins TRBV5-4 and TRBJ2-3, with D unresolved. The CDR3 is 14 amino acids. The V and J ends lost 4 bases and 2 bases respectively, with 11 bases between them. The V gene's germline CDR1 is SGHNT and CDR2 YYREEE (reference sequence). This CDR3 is CASSPVPYTDTQYF. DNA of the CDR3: TGTGCCAGCAGCCCGGTCCCTTACACAGATACGCAGTATTTT.

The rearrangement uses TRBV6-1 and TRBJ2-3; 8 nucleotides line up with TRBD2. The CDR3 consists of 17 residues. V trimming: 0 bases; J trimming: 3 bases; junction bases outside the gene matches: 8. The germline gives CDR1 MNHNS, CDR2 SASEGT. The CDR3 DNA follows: TGTGCCAGCAGTGAAGCGTACGGGGGGGGATTGACAGATACGCAGTATTTT. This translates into CASSEAYGGGLTDTQYF.

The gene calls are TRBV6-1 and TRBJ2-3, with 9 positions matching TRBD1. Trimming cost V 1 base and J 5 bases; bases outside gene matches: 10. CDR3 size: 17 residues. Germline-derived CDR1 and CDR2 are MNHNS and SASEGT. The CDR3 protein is CASSEGQGEYGKDTQYF. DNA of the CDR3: TGTGCCAGCAGTGAAGGACAGGGGGAGTACGGGAAAGATACGCAGTATTTT.

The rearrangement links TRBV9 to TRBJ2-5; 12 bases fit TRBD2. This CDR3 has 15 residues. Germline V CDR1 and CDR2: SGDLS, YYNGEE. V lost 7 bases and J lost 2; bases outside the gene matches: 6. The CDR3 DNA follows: TGTGCCAGCGCTTTAGGACTAGCGGGGCAAGAGACCCAGTACTTC. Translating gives CASALGLAGQETQYF.

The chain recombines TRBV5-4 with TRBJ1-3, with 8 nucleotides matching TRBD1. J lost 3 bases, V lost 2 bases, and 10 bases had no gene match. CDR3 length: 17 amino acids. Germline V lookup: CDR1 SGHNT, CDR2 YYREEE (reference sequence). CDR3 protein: CASSLAPGGAFGNTIYF. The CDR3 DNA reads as TGTGCCAGCAGCTTAGCCCCAGGGGGCGCGTTTGGAAACACCATATATTTT.

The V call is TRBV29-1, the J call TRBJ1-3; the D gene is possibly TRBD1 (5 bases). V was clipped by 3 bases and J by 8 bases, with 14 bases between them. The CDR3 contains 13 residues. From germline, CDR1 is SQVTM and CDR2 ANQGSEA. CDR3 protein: CSVERDPADTIYF. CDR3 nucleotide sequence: TGCAGCGTTGAGAGGGACCCGGCGGACACCATATATTTT.

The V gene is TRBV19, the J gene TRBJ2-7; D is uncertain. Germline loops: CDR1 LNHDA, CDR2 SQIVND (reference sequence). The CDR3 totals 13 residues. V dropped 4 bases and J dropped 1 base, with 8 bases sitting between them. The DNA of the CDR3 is TGTGCCAGTAGTAAGCAGAGTTCCTACGAGCAGTACTTC. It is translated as CASSKQSSYEQYF.

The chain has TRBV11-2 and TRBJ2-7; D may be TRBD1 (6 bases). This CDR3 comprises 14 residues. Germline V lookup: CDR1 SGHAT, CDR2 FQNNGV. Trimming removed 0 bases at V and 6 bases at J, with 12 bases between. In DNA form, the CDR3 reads TGTGCCAGCAGCTTAGAGAGGACAGTTACCGAGCAGTACTTC. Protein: CASSLERTVTEQYF.

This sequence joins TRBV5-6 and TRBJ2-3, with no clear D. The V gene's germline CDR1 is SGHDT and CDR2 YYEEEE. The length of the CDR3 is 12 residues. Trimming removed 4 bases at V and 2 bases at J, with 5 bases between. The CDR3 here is CASSASTDTQYF. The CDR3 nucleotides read TGTGCCAGCAGCGCCTCCACAGATACGCAGTATTTT.

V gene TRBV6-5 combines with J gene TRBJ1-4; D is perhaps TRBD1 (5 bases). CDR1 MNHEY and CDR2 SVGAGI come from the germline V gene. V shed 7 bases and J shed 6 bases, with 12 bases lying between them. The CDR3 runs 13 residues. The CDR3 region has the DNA TGTGCCAGCATAAGGTCCAGGGATGAAAAACTGTTTTTT. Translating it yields CASIRSRDEKLFF.

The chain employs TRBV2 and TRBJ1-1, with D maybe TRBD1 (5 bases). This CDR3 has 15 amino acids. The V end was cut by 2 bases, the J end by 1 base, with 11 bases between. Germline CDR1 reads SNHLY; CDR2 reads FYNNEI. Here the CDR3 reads CASSEQGRGNTEAFF. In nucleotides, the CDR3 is TGTGCCAGCAGTGAACAGGGACGGGGGAACACTGAAGCTTTCTTT. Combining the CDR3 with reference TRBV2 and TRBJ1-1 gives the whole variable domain EPEVTQTPSHQVTQMGQEVILRCVPISNHLYFYWYRQILGQKVEFLVSFYNNEISEKSEIFDDQFSVERPDGSNFTLKIRSTKLEDSAMYFCASSEQGRGNTEAFFGQGTRLTVV.

CDR3 nucleotide sequence: TGTGCCAGCAGCCTACAGACGAGCTCCTACAATGAGCAGTTCTTC. Its translation is CASSLQTSSYNEQFF. The V and J genes are TRBV2 and TRBJ2-1; D is unresolved. Germline-derived CDR1 and CDR2 are SNHLY and FYNNEI. Trimming left V 6 bases short and J 0 bases short, with 12 bases between. This CDR3 is built from 15 residues. Variable domain in full (rest from reference TRBV2 and TRBJ2-1): EPEVTQTPSHQVTQMGQEVILRCVPISNHLYFYWYRQILGQKVEFLVSFYNNEISEKSEIFDDQFSVERPDGSNFTLKIRSTKLEDSAMYFCASSLQTSSYNEQFFGPGTRLTVL.

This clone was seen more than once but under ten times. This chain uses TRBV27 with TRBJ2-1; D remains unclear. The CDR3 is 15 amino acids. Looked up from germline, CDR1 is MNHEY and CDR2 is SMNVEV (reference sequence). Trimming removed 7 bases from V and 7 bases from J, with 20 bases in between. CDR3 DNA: TGTGCCAGCACTCCGCTCGACCCCATTTATAATGAGCAGTTCTTC. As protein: CASTPLDPIYNEQFF.

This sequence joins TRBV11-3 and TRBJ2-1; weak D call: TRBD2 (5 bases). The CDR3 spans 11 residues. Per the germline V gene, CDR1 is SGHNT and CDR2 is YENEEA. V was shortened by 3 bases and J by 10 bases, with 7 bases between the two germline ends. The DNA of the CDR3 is TGTGCCAGCAGCTTTCGGGGAGAGCAGTTCTTC. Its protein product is CASSFRGEQFF.

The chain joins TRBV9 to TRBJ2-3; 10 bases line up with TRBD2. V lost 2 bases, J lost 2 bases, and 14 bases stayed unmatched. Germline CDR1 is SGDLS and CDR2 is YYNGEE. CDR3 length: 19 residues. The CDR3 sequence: CASSVRTSGSSGVTDTQYF. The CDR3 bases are TGTGCCAGCAGCGTGAGGACTAGCGGATCTTCTGGGGTCACAGATACGCAGTATTTT. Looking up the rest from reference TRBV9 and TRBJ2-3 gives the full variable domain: DSGVTQTPKHLITATGQRVTLRCSPRSGDLSVYWYQQSLDQGLQFLIQYYNGEERAKGNILERFSAQQFPDLHSELNLSSLELGDSALYFCASSVRTSGSSGVTDTQYFGPGTRLTVL.

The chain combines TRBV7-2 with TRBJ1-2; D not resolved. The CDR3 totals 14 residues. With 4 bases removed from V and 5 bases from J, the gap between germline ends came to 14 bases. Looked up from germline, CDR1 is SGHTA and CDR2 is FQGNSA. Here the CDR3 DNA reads TGTGCCAGCAGCTCTCAAAGGAACCGTTATGGCTACACCTTC. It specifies CASSSQRNRYGYTF.

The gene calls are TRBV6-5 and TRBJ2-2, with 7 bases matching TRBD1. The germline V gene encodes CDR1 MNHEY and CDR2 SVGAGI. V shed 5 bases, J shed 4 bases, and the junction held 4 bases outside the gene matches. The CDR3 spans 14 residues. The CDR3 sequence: CASSTRQGTGELFF. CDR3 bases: TGTGCCAGCAGTACCAGACAGGGCACCGGGGAGCTGTTTTTT.

The CDR3 reads CASGLSDGNTEAFF. CDR3 DNA sequence: TGTGCTAGTGGTTTGTCGGACGGGAACACTGAAGCTTTCTTT. This chain links TRBV12-5 with TRBJ1-1; unclear D gene. This CDR3 is 14 amino acids long. The V gene lost 2 bases and the J gene lost 1 base, with 8 bases spanning the gap. CDR1 is LGHNT, CDR2 FRNRAP, per germline.

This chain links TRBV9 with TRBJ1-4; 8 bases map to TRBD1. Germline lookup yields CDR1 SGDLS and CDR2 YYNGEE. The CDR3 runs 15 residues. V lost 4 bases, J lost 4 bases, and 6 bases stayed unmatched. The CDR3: CASSTGQGYNEKLFF. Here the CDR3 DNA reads TGTGCCAGCAGCACCGGACAGGGATATAATGAAAAACTGTTTTTT.

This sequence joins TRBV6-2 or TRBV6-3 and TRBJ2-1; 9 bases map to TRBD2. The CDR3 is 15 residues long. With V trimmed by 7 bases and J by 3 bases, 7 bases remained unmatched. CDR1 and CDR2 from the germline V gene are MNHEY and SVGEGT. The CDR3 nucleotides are TGTGCCAGCACCCCCGGGACTAGCTACTACAATGAGCAGTTCTTC. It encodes CASTPGTSYYNEQFF.

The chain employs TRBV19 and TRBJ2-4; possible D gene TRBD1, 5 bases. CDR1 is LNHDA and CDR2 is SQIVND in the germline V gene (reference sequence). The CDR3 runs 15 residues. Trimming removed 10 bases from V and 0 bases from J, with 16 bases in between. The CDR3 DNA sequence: TGTGCCACGGCCACAGGCCCTCTAGCCAAAAACATTCAGTACTTC. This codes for CATATGPLAKNIQYF.

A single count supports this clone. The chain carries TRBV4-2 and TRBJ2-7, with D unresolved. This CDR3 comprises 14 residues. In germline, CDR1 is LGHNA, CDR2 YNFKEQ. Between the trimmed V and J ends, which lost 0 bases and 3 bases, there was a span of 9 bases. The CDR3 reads CASSQEKLYYEQYF. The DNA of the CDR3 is TGTGCCAGCAGCCAAGAGAAGTTATACTACGAGCAGTACTTC.

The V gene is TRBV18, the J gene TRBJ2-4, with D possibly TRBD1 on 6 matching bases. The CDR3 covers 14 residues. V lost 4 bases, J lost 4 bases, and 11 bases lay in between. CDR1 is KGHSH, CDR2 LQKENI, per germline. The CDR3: CASSRGQNKNIQYF. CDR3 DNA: TGTGCCAGCTCACGAGGACAGAATAAAAACATTCAGTACTTC.

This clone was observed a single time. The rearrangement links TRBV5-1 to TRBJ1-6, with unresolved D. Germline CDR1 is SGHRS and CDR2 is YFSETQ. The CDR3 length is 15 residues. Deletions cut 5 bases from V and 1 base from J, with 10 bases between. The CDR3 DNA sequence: TGCGCCAGCAGTATTCAGGCATCCTATAATTCACCCCTCCACTTT. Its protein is CASSIQASYNSPLHF.

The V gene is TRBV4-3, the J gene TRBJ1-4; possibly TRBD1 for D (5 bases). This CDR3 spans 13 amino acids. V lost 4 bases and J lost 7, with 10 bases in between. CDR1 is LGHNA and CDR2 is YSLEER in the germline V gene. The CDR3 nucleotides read TGCGCCAGCAGCCTACGGAGGGGTGAAAAACTGTTTTTT. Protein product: CASSLRRGEKLFF.